The source of this TCR beta chain is a study of shared clonotypes between healthy human individuals. This CDR3 is 15 amino acids long. V dropped 4 bases and J dropped 7 bases, with 16 bases sitting between them. Germline CDR1 is LNHDA and CDR2 is SQIVND (reference sequence). TCRdb's table, derived via immunoSEQ multiplex PCR, lists solely in-frame clones and lacks some. This table holds some 2.1 million clones, roughly 95% found once. The receptor comes from a man aged 18 to 29 in good health. The chain employs TRBV19 and TRBJ1-4; tentative D call: TRBD1 (6 bases). Specimen: naive CD4+ T cells sorted from blood. Stated subset: CD45RA+ positively selected. Written as DNA, the CDR3 is TGTGCCAGTAGTACCGGGGGCGCCTATGGTGAAAAACTGTTTTTT. It encodes CASSTGGAYGEKLFF.